Shown below are 9 T cell receptor beta chains from a single sample sequenced in a study of shared clonotypes between healthy human individuals. Using immunoSEQ multiplex PCR, the repertoire was profiled, and TCRdb retains in-frame clones only, with some absent. The table records 2 million to 2.5 million clones, 90% to 97% of them present only once. Sequencing was done on a sample of naive CD4+ T cells sorted from blood. The subset: CD45RA+ positively selected. Receptor source: a man aged 18 to 30 in good health.

The chain links TRBV7-9 to TRBJ2-5, with 11 nucleotides matching TRBD2. Unmatched junction bases numbered 3, after V lost 4 bases and J lost 5 bases. The length of the CDR3 is 14 residues. Germline-derived CDR1 and CDR2 are SEHNR and FQNEAQ (reference sequence). This CDR3 is CASSYSGGAETQYF. CDR3 DNA: TGTGCCAGCAGCTATAGCGGGGGGGCTGAGACCCAGTACTTC.

The chain combines TRBV2 with TRBJ2-5; 7 nucleotides align to TRBD1. This CDR3 is 14 amino acids long. Germline V gene sequence: CDR1 SNHLY, CDR2 FYNNEI. V lost 6 bases, J lost 5 bases, and 9 bases stayed unmatched. As DNA, the CDR3 is TGTGCCAGCAGCTGGACAGGCTTGGGGGAGACCCAGTACTTC. It encodes CASSWTGLGETQYF.

This rearrangement joins TRBV2 to TRBJ1-6, with TRBD1 matching over 9 bases. The CDR3 runs to 16 residues. J gave up 9 bases and V 3 bases, and 9 bases lay outside the gene matches. Per germline, CDR1 SNHLY and CDR2 FYNNEI. The CDR3: CASSERGDRDGSPLHF. The CDR3 nucleotides read TGTGCCAGCAGTGAGCGGGGGGACAGGGATGGTTCACCCCTCCACTTT.

J is TRBJ2-1 and V is TRBV25-1; D remains unclear. Deletions cut 0 bases from V and 9 bases from J, with 18 bases between. Germline V lookup: CDR1 MGHDK, CDR2 SYGVNS. There are 16 residues in the CDR3. The CDR3, as DNA: TGTGCCAGCAGTGAATATGCCGGCTCGGATACGGTTGAGCAGTTCTTC. This encodes CASSEYAGSDTVEQFF. Using reference TRBV25-1 and TRBJ2-1 for the parts outside the CDR3, the full variable domain is EADIYQTPRYLVIGTGKKITLECSQTMGHDKMYWYQQDPGMELHLIHYSYGVNSTEKGDLSSESTVSRIRTEHFPLTLESARPSHTSQYLCASSEYAGSDTVEQFFGPGTRLTVL.

This clone was counted only a few times. The chain uses TRBV6-5 and TRBJ2-2; the D gene is possibly TRBD1 (6 bases). Germline lookup yields CDR1 MNHEY and CDR2 SVGAGI. Trimming removed 6 bases from V and 4 bases from J, with 12 bases in between. This CDR3 contains 14 residues. The CDR3 here is CASSPPGVTGELFF. The CDR3 nucleotides read TGTGCCAGCAGCCCCCCAGGGGTCACCGGGGAGCTGTTTTTT.

The chain employs TRBV5-1 and TRBJ2-1; D possibly matches TRBD1 or TRBD2 (5 bases each). This CDR3 region has 17 residues. In germline, CDR1 is SGHRS, CDR2 YFSETQ. V shed 0 bases and J shed 0 bases, with 13 bases lying between them. CDR3 sequence (DNA): TGCGCCAGCAGCTTGGAGTACGGGGCCCCCTCCTACAATGAGCAGTTCTTC. This translates into CASSLEYGAPSYNEQFF.

CDR3 DNA sequence: TGTGCCAGCAGTCCCGGGACAGGGTCCTACGAGCAGTACTTC. It codes for CASSPGTGSYEQYF. V and J are TRBV6-5 and TRBJ2-7; the match to TRBD1 covers 9 bases. V lost 5 bases to trimming and J lost 1 base; unmatched junction nucleotides: 3. CDR1 is MNHEY and CDR2 is SVGAGI in the germline V gene. This CDR3 is built from 14 residues.

The chain uses TRBV6-5 and TRBJ1-6; possibly TRBD1 for D (6 bases). CDR3 length equals 13 residues. With 6 bases removed from V and 7 bases from J, the gap between germline ends came to 10 bases. The germline V gene encodes CDR1 MNHEY and CDR2 SVGAGI. Here the CDR3 reads CASRRTDNSPLHF. CDR3 coding DNA: TGTGCCAGCAGGAGGACAGACAATTCACCCCTCCACTTT.

The chain has TRBV27 and TRBJ2-7, with TRBD2 identical over 13 bases. V was clipped by 4 bases and J by 4 bases; unmatched bases: 7. The CDR3 spans 16 residues. Germline assignment: CDR1 MNHEY and CDR2 SMNVEV (reference sequence). Here the CDR3 reads CASSSRTSGSVYEQYF. CDR3 nucleotides: TGTGCCAGCAGTTCCCGGACTAGCGGGAGCGTTTACGAGCAGTACTTC.